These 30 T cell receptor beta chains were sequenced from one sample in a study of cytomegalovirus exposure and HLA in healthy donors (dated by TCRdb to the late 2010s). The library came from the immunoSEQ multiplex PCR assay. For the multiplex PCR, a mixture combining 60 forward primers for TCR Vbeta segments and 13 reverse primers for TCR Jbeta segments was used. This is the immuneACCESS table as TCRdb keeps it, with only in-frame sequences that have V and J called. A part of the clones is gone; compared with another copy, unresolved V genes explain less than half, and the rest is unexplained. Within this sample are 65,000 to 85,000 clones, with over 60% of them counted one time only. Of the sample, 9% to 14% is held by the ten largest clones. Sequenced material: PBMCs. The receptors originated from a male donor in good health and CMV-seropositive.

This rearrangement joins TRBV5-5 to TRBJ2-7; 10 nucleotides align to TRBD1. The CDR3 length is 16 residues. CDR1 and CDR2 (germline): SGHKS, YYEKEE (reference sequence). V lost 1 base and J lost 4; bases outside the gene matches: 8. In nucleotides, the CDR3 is TGTGCCAGCAGCTTGAGTCTCGACAGGGGGCTTTACGAGCAGTACTTC. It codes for CASSLSLDRGLYEQYF. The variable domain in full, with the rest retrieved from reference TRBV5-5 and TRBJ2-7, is DAGVTQSPTHLIKTRGQQVTLRCSPISGHKSVSWYQQVLGQGPQFIFQYYEKEERGRGNFPDRFSARQFPNYSSELNVNALLLGDSALYLCASSLSLDRGLYEQYFGPGTRLTVT.

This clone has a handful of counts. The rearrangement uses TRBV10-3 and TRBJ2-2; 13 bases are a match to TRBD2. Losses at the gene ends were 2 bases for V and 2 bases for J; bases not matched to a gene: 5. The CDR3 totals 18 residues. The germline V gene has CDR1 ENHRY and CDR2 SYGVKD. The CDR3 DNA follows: TGTGCCATCAGTGAGACTAGCGGGAGGGCTTCTAACACCGGGGAGCTGTTTTTT. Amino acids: CAISETSGRASNTGELFF.

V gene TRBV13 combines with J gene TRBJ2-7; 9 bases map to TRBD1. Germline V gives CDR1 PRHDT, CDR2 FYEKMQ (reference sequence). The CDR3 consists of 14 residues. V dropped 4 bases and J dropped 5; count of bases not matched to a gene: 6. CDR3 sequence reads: CASSSGQGINEQYF. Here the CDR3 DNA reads TGTGCCAGCAGCTCGGGACAGGGTATCAACGAGCAGTACTTC. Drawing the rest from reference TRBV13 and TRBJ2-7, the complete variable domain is AAGVIQSPRHLIKEKRETATLKCYPIPRHDTVYWYQQGPGQDPQFLISFYEKMQSDKGSIPDRFSAQQFSDYHSELNMSSLELGDSALYFCASSSGQGINEQYFGPGTRLTVT.

CDR3 bases: TGTGCCAGCAGTAGGACCGGGACTAGCGGAAATGAGCAGTTCTTC. Its protein product is CASSRTGTSGNEQFF. V gene TRBV6-5 combines with J gene TRBJ2-1; TRBD2 matches at 11 bases. CDR3 size: 15 residues. The V gene end was trimmed by 5 bases and the J gene end by 7 bases; junction bases not matched to a gene: 7. Germline V gives CDR1 MNHEY, CDR2 SVGAGI.

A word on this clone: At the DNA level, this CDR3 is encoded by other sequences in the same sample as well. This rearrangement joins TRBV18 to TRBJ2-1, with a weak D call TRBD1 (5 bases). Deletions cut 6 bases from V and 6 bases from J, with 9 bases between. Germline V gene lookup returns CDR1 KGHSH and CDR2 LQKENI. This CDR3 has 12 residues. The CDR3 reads CASSPQGNEQFF. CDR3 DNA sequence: TGTGCCAGCTCGCCCCAGGGCAATGAGCAGTTCTTC. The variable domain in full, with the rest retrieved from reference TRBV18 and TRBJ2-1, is NAGVMQNPRHLVRRRGQEARLRCSPMKGHSHVYWYRQLPEEGLKFMVYLQKENIIDESGMPKERFSAEFPKEGPSILRIQQVVRGDSAAYFCASSPQGNEQFFGPGTRLTVL.

CDR3 sequence: CASSFTGTQSGEQFF. The DNA for the CDR3 is TGTGCCAGCAGCTTCACCGGGACTCAAAGTGGTGAGCAGTTCTTC. The chain has TRBV4-2 and TRBJ2-1; perhaps TRBD2 as D (6 bases). V was shortened by 5 bases and J by 9 bases, with 20 bases between the two germline ends. Germline V gives CDR1 LGHNA, CDR2 YNFKEQ. This CDR3 spans 15 amino acids.

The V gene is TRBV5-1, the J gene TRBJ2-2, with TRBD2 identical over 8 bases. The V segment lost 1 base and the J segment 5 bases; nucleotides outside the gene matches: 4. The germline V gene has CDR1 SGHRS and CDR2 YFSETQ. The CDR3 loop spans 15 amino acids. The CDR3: CASSLTTSGTGELFF. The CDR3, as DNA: TGCGCCAGCAGCTTGACCACTAGCGGAACCGGGGAGCTGTTTTTT.

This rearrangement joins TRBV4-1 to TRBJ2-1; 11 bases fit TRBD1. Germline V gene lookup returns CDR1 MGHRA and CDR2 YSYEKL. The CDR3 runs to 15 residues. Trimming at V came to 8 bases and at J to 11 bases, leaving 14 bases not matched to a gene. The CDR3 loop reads CASYSPGQGGLKQFF. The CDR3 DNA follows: TGCGCCAGCTATTCCCCGGGACAGGGGGGATTAAAGCAGTTCTTC.

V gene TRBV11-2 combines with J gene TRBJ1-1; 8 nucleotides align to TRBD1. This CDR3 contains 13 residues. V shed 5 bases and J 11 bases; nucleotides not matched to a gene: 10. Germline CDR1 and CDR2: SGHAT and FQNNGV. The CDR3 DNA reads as TGTGCCAGCAGCCCAGGACAGGGAGGTGGTGCTTTCTTT. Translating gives CASSPGQGGGAFF.

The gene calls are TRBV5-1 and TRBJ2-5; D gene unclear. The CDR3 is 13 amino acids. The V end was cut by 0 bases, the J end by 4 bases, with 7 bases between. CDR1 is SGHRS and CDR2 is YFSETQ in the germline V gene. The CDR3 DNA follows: TGCGCCAGCAGCTTGGCAGCGCGAGAGACCCAGTACTTC. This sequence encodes CASSLAARETQYF.

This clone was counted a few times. CDR3 nucleotide sequence: TGTGCCAGCAGTTTACGGGTCTCCACTGAAGCTTTCTTT. It translates to CASSLRVSTEAFF. The chain combines TRBV27 with TRBJ1-1; D call uncertain. The CDR3 totals 13 residues. The V gene lost 2 bases and the J gene lost 4 bases, with 8 bases spanning the gap. Per germline, CDR1 MNHEY and CDR2 SMNVEV (reference sequence).

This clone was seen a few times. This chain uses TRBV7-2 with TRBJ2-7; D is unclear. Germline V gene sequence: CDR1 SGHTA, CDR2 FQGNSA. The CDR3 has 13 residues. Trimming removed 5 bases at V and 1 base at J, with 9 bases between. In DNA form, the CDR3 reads TGTGCCAGCAGCCCAGATTTATCCTACGAGCAGTACTTC. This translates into CASSPDLSYEQYF.

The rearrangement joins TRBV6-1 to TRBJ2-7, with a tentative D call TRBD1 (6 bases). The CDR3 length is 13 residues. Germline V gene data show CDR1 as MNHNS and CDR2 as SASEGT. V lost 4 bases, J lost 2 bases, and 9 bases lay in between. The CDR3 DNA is TGTGCCAGCAGTGCAGGGGAACCCTACGAGCAGTACTTC. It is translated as CASSAGEPYEQYF.

This CDR3 reads CASSLRGPGATNEKLFF. The DNA for the CDR3 is TGTGCCAGCAGCCTTAGGGGTCCGGGTGCAACTAATGAAAAACTGTTTTTT. The chain is built from TRBV11-2 and TRBJ1-4; a possible D gene is TRBD1 (5 bases). Per germline, CDR1 SGHAT and CDR2 FQNNGV. V was shortened by 5 bases and J by 0 bases, with 16 bases between the two germline ends. There are 17 residues in the CDR3. The entire variable domain, with the rest obtained from reference TRBV11-2 and TRBJ1-4, is as follows: EAGVAQSPRYKIIEKRQSVAFWCNPISGHATLYWYQQILGQGPKLLIQFQNNGVVDDSQLPKDRFSAERLKGVDSTLKIQPAKLEDSAVYLCASSLRGPGATNEKLFFGSGTQLSVL.

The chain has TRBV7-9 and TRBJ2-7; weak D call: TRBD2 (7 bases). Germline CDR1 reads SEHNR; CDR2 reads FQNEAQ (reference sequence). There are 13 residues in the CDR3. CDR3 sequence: CSTQGGASYEQYF. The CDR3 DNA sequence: TGTTCCACCCAAGGGGGGGCCTCCTACGAGCAGTACTTC.

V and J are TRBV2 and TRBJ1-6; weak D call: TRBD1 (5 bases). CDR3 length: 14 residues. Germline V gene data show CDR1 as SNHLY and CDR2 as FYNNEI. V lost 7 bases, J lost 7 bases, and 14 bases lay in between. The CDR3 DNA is TGTGCCAGCACGGGGCAGGGACTAAATTCACCCCTCCACTTT. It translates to CASTGQGLNSPLHF.

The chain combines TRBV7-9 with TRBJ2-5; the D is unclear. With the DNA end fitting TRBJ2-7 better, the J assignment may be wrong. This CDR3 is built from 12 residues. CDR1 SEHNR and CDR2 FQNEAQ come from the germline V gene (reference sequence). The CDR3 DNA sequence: TGTGCCAGCAGCTTAGCCCCCTACGAGCAGTACTTC. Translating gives CASSLAPYEQYF.

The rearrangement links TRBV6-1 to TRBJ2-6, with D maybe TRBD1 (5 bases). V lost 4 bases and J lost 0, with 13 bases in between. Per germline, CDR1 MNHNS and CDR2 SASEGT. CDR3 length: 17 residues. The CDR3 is CASSASTGVSGANVLTF. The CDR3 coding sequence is TGTGCCAGCAGTGCCAGTACAGGTGTCTCTGGGGCCAACGTCCTGACTTTC.

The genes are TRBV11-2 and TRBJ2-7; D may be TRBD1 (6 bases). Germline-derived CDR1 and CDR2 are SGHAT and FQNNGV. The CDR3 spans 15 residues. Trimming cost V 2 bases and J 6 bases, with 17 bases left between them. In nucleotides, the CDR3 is TGTGCCAGCAGCTTACCCCCCTTCCAAGGGGGCGAGCAGTACTTC. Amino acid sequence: CASSLPPFQGGEQYF. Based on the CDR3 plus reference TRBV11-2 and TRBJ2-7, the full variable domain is EAGVAQSPRYKIIEKRQSVAFWCNPISGHATLYWYQQILGQGPKLLIQFQNNGVVDDSQLPKDRFSAERLKGVDSTLKIQPAKLEDSAVYLCASSLPPFQGGEQYFGPGTRLTVT.

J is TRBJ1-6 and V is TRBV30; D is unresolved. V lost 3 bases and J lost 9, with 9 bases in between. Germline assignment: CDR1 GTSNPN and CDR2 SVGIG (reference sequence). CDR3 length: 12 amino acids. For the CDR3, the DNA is TGTGCCTGGAGCCGCCCCGGTTCACCCCTCCACTTT. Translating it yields CAWSRPGSPLHF.

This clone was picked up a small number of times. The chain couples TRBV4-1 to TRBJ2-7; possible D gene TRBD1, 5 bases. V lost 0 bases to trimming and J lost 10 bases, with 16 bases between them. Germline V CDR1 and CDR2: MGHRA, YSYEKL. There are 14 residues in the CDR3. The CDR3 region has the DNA TGCGCCAGCAGCCAAGACCAGGGTCCCTTTTCTCAGTACTTC. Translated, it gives CASSQDQGPFSQYF.

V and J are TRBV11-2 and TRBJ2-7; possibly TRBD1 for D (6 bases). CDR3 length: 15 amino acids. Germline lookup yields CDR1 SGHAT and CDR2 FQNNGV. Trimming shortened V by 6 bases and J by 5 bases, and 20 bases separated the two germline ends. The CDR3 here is CASRNTRWGLDEQYF. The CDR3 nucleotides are TGTGCCAGCAGAAACACCCGGTGGGGGCTGGACGAGCAGTACTTC.

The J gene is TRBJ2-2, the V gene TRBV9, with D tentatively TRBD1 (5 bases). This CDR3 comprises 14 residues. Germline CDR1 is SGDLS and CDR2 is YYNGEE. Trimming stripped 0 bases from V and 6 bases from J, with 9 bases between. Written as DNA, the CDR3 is TGTGCCAGCAGCGTAGCTGCAGGGTCCGGGGAGCTGTTTTTT. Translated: CASSVAAGSGELFF.

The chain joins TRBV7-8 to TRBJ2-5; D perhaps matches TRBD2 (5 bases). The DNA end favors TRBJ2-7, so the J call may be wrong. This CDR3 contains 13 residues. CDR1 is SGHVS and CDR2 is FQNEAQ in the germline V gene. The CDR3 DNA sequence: TGTGCCAGCAGCCTCCGAGGGTCCTACGAGCAGTACTTC. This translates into CASSLRGSYEQYF.

Here the CDR3 reads CASSGTSGGYEQYF. The CDR3 coding sequence is TGTGCCAGCAGTGGGACTAGCGGGGGCTACGAGCAGTACTTC. V usage is TRBV6-5 and J usage is TRBJ2-7; 14 positions match TRBD2. The J segment lost 3 bases and the V segment lost 5 bases, leaving 0 bases of the junction unmatched. Germline CDR1 and CDR2: MNHEY and SVGAGI. The CDR3 runs 14 residues.

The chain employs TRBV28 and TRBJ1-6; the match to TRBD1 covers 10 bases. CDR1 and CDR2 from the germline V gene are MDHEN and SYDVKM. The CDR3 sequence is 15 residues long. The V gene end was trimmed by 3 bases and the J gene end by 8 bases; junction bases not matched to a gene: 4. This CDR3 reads CASSFTDRGDSPLHF. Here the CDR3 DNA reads TGTGCCAGCAGTTTTACGGACAGGGGGGATTCACCCCTCCACTTT.

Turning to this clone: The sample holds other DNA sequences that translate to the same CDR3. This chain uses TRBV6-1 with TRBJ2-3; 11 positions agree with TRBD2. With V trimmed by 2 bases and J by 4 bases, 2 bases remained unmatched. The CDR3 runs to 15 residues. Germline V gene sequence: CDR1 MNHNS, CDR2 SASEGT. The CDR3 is CASSELAGGPDTQYF. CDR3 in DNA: TGTGCCAGCAGTGAACTAGCGGGGGGCCCAGATACGCAGTATTTT.

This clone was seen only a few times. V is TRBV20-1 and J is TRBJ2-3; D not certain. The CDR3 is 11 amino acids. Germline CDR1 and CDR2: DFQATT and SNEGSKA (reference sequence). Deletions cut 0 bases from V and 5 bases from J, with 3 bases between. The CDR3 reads CSARDRDTQYF. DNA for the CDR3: TGCAGTGCTAGAGATCGAGATACGCAGTATTTT.

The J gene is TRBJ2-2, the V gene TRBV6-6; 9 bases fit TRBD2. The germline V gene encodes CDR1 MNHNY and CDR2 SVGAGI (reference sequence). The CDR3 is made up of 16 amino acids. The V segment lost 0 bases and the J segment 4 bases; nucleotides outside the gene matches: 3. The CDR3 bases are TGTGCCAGCAGTTACTCGGGCGGGGGGGTCACCGGGGAGCTGTTTTTT. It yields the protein CASSYSGGGVTGELFF.

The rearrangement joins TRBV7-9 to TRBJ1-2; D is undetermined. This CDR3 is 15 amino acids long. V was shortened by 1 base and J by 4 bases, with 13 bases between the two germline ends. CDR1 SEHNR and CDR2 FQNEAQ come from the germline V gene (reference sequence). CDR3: CASSLVFTAGYGYTF. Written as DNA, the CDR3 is TGTGCCAGCAGCTTAGTATTTACGGCGGGCTATGGCTACACCTTC.